The 4 T cell receptor beta chains given below trace back to one sample, sequenced in a study of blood T cell repertoires in COVID-19. Assay used: immunoSEQ multiplex PCR; TCRdb lists only in-frame clones, some missing. The table records roughly 330,000 clones, about 91% of them present only once. Sequencing used peripheral blood. The receptors originated from a man aged 25-40 years with COVID-19, enrolled during active disease.

The rearrangement links TRBV7-9 to TRBJ2-3; 8 nucleotides match TRBD1. The CDR3 loop spans 15 amino acids. Germline trimming cut 4 bases from V and 4 bases from J; bases unmatched to any gene: 7. In germline, CDR1 is SEHNR, CDR2 FQNEAQ (reference sequence). The CDR3 loop is CASSSSGQGADTQYF. The CDR3 coding sequence is TGTGCCAGCAGCTCATCAGGACAGGGAGCAGATACGCAGTATTTT. The complete variable domain, with remaining parts taken from reference TRBV7-9 and TRBJ2-3, reads DTGVSQNPRHKITKRGQNVTFRCDPISEHNRLYWYRQTLGQGPEFLTYFQNEAQLEKSRLLSDRFSAERPKGSFSTLEIQRTEQGDSAMYLCASSSSGQGADTQYFGPGTRLTVL.

The J gene is TRBJ2-7, the V gene TRBV2; 10 bases map to TRBD1. V lost 3 bases to trimming and J lost 5 bases; unmatched junction nucleotides: 7. This CDR3 spans 15 amino acids. Germline CDR1 SNHLY, CDR2 FYNNEI. The CDR3 loop reads CASSDRDRGPHEQYF. The CDR3, as DNA: TGTGCCAGCAGTGACCGGGACAGGGGTCCCCACGAGCAGTACTTC.

The V and J genes are TRBV3-1 (or the pseudogene TRBV3-2) and TRBJ2-5, with TRBD2 matching 9 bases. The CDR3 contains 15 residues. The germline gives CDR1 LGHDT, CDR2 YNNKEL (reference sequence). Losses at the gene ends were 6 bases for V and 1 base for J; bases not matched to a gene: 6. DNA for the CDR3: TGTGCCAGCAGTGCCGGACTAGCGCTCCAAGAGACCCAGTACTTC. Translated: CASSAGLALQETQYF.

The chain employs TRBV4-2 and TRBJ2-7; a possible D gene is TRBD2 (6 bases). The CDR3 extends over 15 amino acids. V lost 4 bases to trimming and J lost 0 bases, with 13 bases between them. The germline V gene has CDR1 LGHNA and CDR2 YNFKEQ. This CDR3 is CASSPGSGYSYEQYF. The CDR3 DNA reads as TGTGCCAGCAGCCCCGGGAGCGGCTACTCCTACGAGCAGTACTTC.